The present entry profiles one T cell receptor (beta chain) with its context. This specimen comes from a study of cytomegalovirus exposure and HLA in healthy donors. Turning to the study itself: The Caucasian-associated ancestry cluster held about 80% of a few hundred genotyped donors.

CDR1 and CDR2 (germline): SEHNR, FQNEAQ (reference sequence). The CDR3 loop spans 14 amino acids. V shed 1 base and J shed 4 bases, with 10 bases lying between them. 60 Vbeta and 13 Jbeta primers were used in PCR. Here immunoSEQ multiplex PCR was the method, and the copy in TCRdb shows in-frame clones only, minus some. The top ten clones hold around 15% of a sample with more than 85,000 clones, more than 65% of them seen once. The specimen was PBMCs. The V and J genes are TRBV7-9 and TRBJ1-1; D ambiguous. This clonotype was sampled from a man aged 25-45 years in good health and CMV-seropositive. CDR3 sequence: CASSLEARATEAFF. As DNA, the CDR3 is TGTGCCAGCAGCTTAGAAGCGAGGGCCACTGAAGCTTTCTTT.